These 27 T cell receptor beta chains originate from one sample sequenced in a study of CDR3 diversity in severe acne. TCRdb passed the PCR reads through MiXCR, listing each CDR3 protein once. The data hold 79,000 or so distinct CDR3 sequences, with under 55% observed a single time. The sequenced material came from blood. These receptors were obtained from a male donor with severe acne vulgaris.

This clonotype has only one observation. This chain joins TRBV9 and TRBJ2-5; TRBD2 aligns across 8 bases. V shed 2 bases, J shed 11 bases, and the junction held 17 bases outside the gene matches. Germline CDR1 reads SGDLS; CDR2 reads YYNGEE. The CDR3 has 16 amino acids. The CDR3 sequence is CASSVGRLAGGHEQYF. CDR3 sequence (DNA): TGTGCCAGCAGCGTCGGAAGGCTAGCGGGTGGCCATGAGCAGTACTTC. The full variable domain, rest sourced from reference TRBV9 and TRBJ2-5, is DSGVTQTPKHLITATGQRVTLRCSPRSGDLSVYWYQQSLDQGLQFLIQYYNGEERAKGNILERFSAQQFPDLHSELNLSSLELGDSALYFCASSVGRLAGGHEQYFGPGTRLLVL.

This clonotype was seen a few times. The chain combines TRBV12-3 or TRBV12-4 with TRBJ2-7, with unresolved D. V dropped 3 bases and J dropped 5 bases, with 8 bases sitting between them. The CDR3 sequence is 12 residues long. The CDR3 loop reads CASSFSGDEQYF. The CDR3 region has the DNA TGTGCCAGCAGTTTTTCAGGAGACGAGCAGTACTTC.

Of note for this clonotype: Just one base apart from a much larger clone, this may be a read error. The CDR3 here is CAGSEQVQGGYTF. CDR3 sequence (DNA): TGTGCCGGCAGCGAACAAGTACAGGGGGGCTACACCTTC. This chain connects TRBV11-2 to TRBJ1-2, with 7 bases matching TRBD1. There are 13 residues in the CDR3. The germline V gene has CDR1 SGHAT and CDR2 FQNNGV.

This clonotype was counted ten times or more. V is TRBV29-1 and J is TRBJ2-2, with 10 positions matching TRBD1. Losses at the gene ends were 2 bases for V and 6 bases for J; bases not matched to a gene: 6. The CDR3 extends over 15 amino acids. Germline CDR1 reads SQVTM; CDR2 reads ANQGSEA. In DNA form, the CDR3 reads TGCAGCGTTGAAACCGGGACAGGGGAATCCGGGGAGCTGTTTTTT. Translated: CSVETGTGESGELFF.

CDR3: CASSVGQAMNTEAFF. The CDR3 DNA reads as TGTGCCAGCAGCGTAGGGCAAGCCATGAACACTGAAGCTTTCTTT. The rearrangement joins TRBV9 to TRBJ1-1, with D hard to call. V dropped 0 bases and J dropped 0 bases, with 9 bases sitting between them. The CDR3 length is 15 residues. CDR1 and CDR2 from the germline V gene are SGDLS and YYNGEE.

Of note for this clonotype: A much bigger clone sits one base away, suggesting this may be a read error. J is TRBJ1-2 and V is TRBV7-2; tentatively, D is TRBD1 (5 bases). This CDR3 has 16 amino acids. Germline CDR1 and CDR2: SGHTA and FQGNSA. CDR3 nucleotide sequence: TGTGCCAGCAACTTAGCGGTAGGGGAACTTGGCTATGGCTACACCTTC. This sequence encodes CASNLAVGELGYGYTF.

The V and J genes are TRBV20-1 and TRBJ2-2, with TRBD2 matching over 8 bases. The junction had 5 bases not matched to a gene; V was cut back by 5 bases and J by 3 bases. CDR3 size: 14 residues. Germline lookup yields CDR1 DFQATT and CDR2 SNEGSKA (reference sequence). CDR3 nucleotides: TGCAGTGCTTCCACTAGCGGTGACACCGGGGAGCTGTTTTTT. This sequence encodes CSASTSGDTGELFF.

The rearrangement uses TRBV9 and TRBJ1-1; 9 bases map to TRBD1. J was trimmed by 3 bases and V by 3 bases; bases with no gene match: 9. Germline V gives CDR1 SGDLS, CDR2 YYNGEE. The CDR3 is 16 amino acids. The CDR3 here is CASSARTRTGDTEAFF. The CDR3 DNA sequence: TGTGCCAGCAGCGCTAGAACGAGGACAGGGGACACTGAAGCTTTCTTT. The full variable domain, completed using reference TRBV9 and TRBJ1-1, is DSGVTQTPKHLITATGQRVTLRCSPRSGDLSVYWYQQSLDQGLQFLIQYYNGEERAKGNILERFSAQQFPDLHSELNLSSLELGDSALYFCASSARTRTGDTEAFFGQGTRLTVV.

This clonotype has at least ten counts. This chain uses TRBV14 with TRBJ2-7; unclear D gene. The CDR3 length is 12 residues. The V end lost 2 bases, the J end lost 2 bases, and 4 bases lay between the germline ends. Germline CDR1 reads SGHDN; CDR2 reads FVKESK. CDR3 region: CASSQNPYEQYF. For the CDR3, the DNA is TGTGCCAGCAGCCAAAATCCCTACGAGCAGTACTTC.

This clonotype was seen a single time. The chain recombines TRBV7-9 with TRBJ2-2, with D hard to call. In germline, CDR1 is SEHNR, CDR2 FQNEAQ (reference sequence). Trimming took 5 bases from V and 7 from J, leaving 5 bases between them. The length of the CDR3 is 11 residues. The CDR3 DNA sequence: TGTGCCAGCAGCCCCCTCGGGGAGCTGTTTTTT. The encoded protein is CASSPLGELFF.

Details on this clonotype: A clone one base away is much larger, so this may be a read error. The conserved phenylalanine or tryptophan is not found at the CDR3 terminus, so this likely reflects a read error. The CDR3: CSVLFTDRTYTEAFL. DNA of the CDR3: TGCAGCGTTCTTTTCACGGACAGGACGTACACTGAAGCTTTCCTT. This chain joins TRBV29-1 and TRBJ1-1; 7 positions match TRBD1. The germline V gene encodes CDR1 SQVTM and CDR2 ANQGSEA. The CDR3 runs to 15 residues. V shed 5 bases, J shed 3 bases, and the junction held 12 bases outside the gene matches.

This clonotype has just a few counts. This sequence may be a read error, since a much larger clone differs from it by one base. J is TRBJ2-7 and V is TRBV7-9, with D unclear. V gave up 1 base and J gave up 2 bases, with 6 bases separating them. Per germline, CDR1 SEHNR and CDR2 FQNEAQ (reference sequence). This CDR3 is built from 13 residues. The CDR3 DNA follows: TGTGCCAGCAGCTTAGACAGCCCCTACGAGCAGTACGTC. Translating gives CASSLDSPYEQYV.

Notes on this clonotype: Being one base from a much bigger clone, this may be a read error. This rearrangement joins TRBV20-1 to TRBJ1-1, with D possibly matching TRBD1 (5 bases). Trimming pared 5 bases from V and 4 bases from J, leaving 17 bases between. This CDR3 contains 14 residues. Germline V gene lookup returns CDR1 DFQATT and CDR2 SNEGSKA (reference sequence). The CDR3 region has the DNA TGCAGTGCTGGACCTTTTGGGGGTTCCACTGAAGCTTTCTTT. Protein: CSAGPFGGSTEAFF.

By share of the sample, this clonotype is medium-sized. The chain links TRBV10-3 to TRBJ2-7; D is unresolved. The germline V gene has CDR1 ENHRY and CDR2 SYGVKD. CDR3 size: 13 residues. V was clipped by 6 bases and J by 4 bases, with 13 bases between them. CDR3 in DNA: TGTGCCATCAGCCCCGCTTTCTCTTACGAGCAGTACTTC. Translation gives CAISPAFSYEQYF.

The chain carries TRBV12-3 or TRBV12-4 and TRBJ1-5; D is unclear. CDR3 length: 15 amino acids. V was pared by 6 bases and J by 3 bases, with 15 bases between. The DNA of the CDR3 is TGTGCCAGCAGCTATAGGACGGGTACCAATCAGCCCCAGCATTTT. Translation: CASSYRTGTNQPQHF.

This clonotype was counted a few times. In DNA form, the CDR3 reads TGTGCCAGCACCCTGGGGAACACTGAAGCTTTCTTT. It encodes CASTLGNTEAFF. The rearrangement joins TRBV12-3 or TRBV12-4 to TRBJ1-1; unclear D gene. V dropped 7 bases and J dropped 1 base, with 7 bases sitting between them. This CDR3 region has 12 residues.

This clonotype was seen a few times. The rearrangement links TRBV5-4 to TRBJ2-5; 7 positions match TRBD1. Germline V CDR1 and CDR2: SGHNT, YYREEE (reference sequence). This CDR3 is 15 amino acids long. V was clipped by 5 bases and J by 5 bases; unmatched bases: 12. The CDR3 loop reads CASRGMTGSVETQYF. Written as DNA, the CDR3 is TGTGCCAGCAGAGGGATGACAGGGTCTGTGGAGACCCAGTACTTC.

The chain joins TRBV25-1 to TRBJ1-1; tentatively, D is TRBD1 (6 bases). CDR1 is MGHDK and CDR2 is SYGVNS in the germline V gene. This CDR3 region has 13 residues. The ends were cut back, 10 bases at V and 2 bases at J, with 14 bases in the middle. The CDR3, as DNA: TGTGCCAAAGACGGACAGACCAACACTGAAGCTTTCTTT. This translates into CAKDGQTNTEAFF.

The chain employs TRBV5-1 and TRBJ2-5; possible D gene TRBD2, 6 bases. Trimming took off 7 bases at V and 5 bases at J, with 21 bases between the two ends. The V gene's germline CDR1 is SGHRS and CDR2 YFSETQ. This CDR3 is built from 15 residues. The CDR3 region is CASVIADSYNETQYF. The CDR3 DNA sequence: TGCGCCAGCGTAATAGCGGACTCCTACAATGAGACCCAGTACTTC. The full variable domain, with the rest looked up from reference TRBV5-1 and TRBJ2-5, is KAGVTQTPRYLIKTRGQQVTLSCSPISGHRSVSWYQQTPGQGLQFLFEYFSETQRNKGNFPGRFSGRQFSNSRSEMNVSTLELGDSALYLCASVIADSYNETQYFGPGTRLLVL.

This clonotype was observed many times. The chain employs TRBV10-3 and TRBJ1-1, with D maybe TRBD1 (5 bases). The CDR3 spans 14 residues. Trimming pared 10 bases from V and 0 bases from J, leaving 15 bases between. Germline values: CDR1 ENHRY, CDR2 SYGVKD. CDR3 DNA sequence: TGTGCCACCTCGGACATACGAATGAACACTGAAGCTTTCTTT. Translating it yields CATSDIRMNTEAFF.

J is TRBJ2-1 and V is TRBV6-5, with D hard to call. The germline V and J ends were trimmed by 0 bases and 1 base, with 4 bases remaining between them. This CDR3 has 14 residues. CDR1 is MNHEY and CDR2 is SVGAGI in the germline V gene. CDR3 DNA sequence: TGTGCCAGCAGTTACTCCCAGTCCTACAATGAGCAGTTCTTC. Its translation is CASSYSQSYNEQFF.

CDR3 residues: CASSQVGVPPETQYF. The CDR3 nucleotides read TGCGCCAGCAGCCAAGTGGGGGTTCCTCCAGAGACCCAGTACTTC. This chain joins TRBV4-1 and TRBJ2-5; D assignment may be TRBD1 or TRBD2 (5 bases each). V gave up 1 base and J gave up 4 bases, with 13 bases separating them. The CDR3 consists of 15 residues. The germline V gene encodes CDR1 MGHRA and CDR2 YSYEKL.

The table lists this clonotype with a count of one. CDR3 DNA: TGCAGTGCTAGGGGGTACGGGGGGCAGTTCTTC. It codes for CSARGYGGQFF. The chain links TRBV20-1 to TRBJ2-1, with TRBD2 as a possible D gene (6 bases). Germline CDR1 DFQATT, CDR2 SNEGSKA (reference sequence). The V end lost 3 bases, the J end lost 12 bases, and 12 bases lay between the germline ends. CDR3 length: 11 amino acids.

The chain links TRBV29-1 to TRBJ1-2; 8 nucleotides match TRBD1. Germline V gene sequence: CDR1 SQVTM, CDR2 ANQGSEA. Trimming at V came to 1 base and at J to 5 bases, leaving 9 bases not matched to a gene. The CDR3 runs to 15 residues. In nucleotides, the CDR3 is TGCAGCGTTGAAGTAGAAGGCAGGGGGCGATATGGCTACACCTTC. Amino acids: CSVEVEGRGRYGYTF.

This clonotype was detected a few times. This chain joins TRBV28 and TRBJ2-1; D gene unclear. This CDR3 region has 17 residues. Germline V gives CDR1 MDHEN, CDR2 SYDVKM. The V and J ends lost 3 bases and 10 bases respectively, with 25 bases between them. Here the CDR3 DNA reads TGTGCCAGCAGTTTGTTCGTCGGCGGTAGATCGGCCCGAGAGCAGTTCTTC. Protein product: CASSLFVGGRSAREQFF.

V and J are TRBV7-6 and TRBJ2-5, with a possible D match to TRBD1 (5 bases). The CDR3 is made up of 12 amino acids. V was cut by 1 base and J by 9 bases, with 9 bases left in between. In germline, CDR1 is SGHVS, CDR2 FNYEAQ. CDR3 region: CASSLGRQPQYF. The CDR3 DNA follows: TGTGCCAGCAGCTTAGGGAGACAGCCCCAGTACTTC.

This clonotype appeared once. The V and J genes are TRBV29-1 and TRBJ1-2; 8 bases line up with TRBD1. The CDR3 covers 13 residues. Germline values: CDR1 SQVTM, CDR2 ANQGSEA. With V trimmed by 5 bases and J by 1 base, 3 bases remained unmatched. CDR3 nucleotides: TGCAGCGTTATACAGGGGGTTAACTATGGCTACACCTTC. This codes for CSVIQGVNYGYTF.